This TCR beta chain was retrieved from a study of a mutant IDH1 vaccine in newly diagnosed glioma. Study background: Most patients had received both radiotherapy and temozolomide, the prior options being radiotherapy, temozolomide, or both.

The method was immunoSEQ multiplex PCR; TCRdb's version includes in-frame clones alone and lacks a portion of them. The sample lists 50,000 to 70,000 clones, around 80% occurring once. As for this clone: The target antigen is unknown.

Findings of the study overall: Pseudoprogression appeared unlinked to shifts in leading peripheral T cell clonotypes. Vaccine-induced immune responses were detected in over 90% of patients.

Noted time point: week 23, last vaccination. Every vaccine dose comprised 300 ug of mutant IDH1 20-mer peptide plus topical imiquimod. V lost 4 bases to trimming and J lost 0 bases; unmatched junction nucleotides: 2. From germline, CDR1 is LGHNA and CDR2 YSLEER. The CDR3 covers 16 residues. The origin of this receptor is a woman aged 40 to 50 with glioma. Some clones in this sample may be carry-over from other donors' samples. The source was PBMCs, collected from a glioma patient whose treatment included an IDH1 peptide vaccine. The chain employs TRBV4-3 and TRBJ2-3; TRBD2 matches 12 bases. CDR3 DNA: TGCGCCAGCAGCCGGGGGACTAGCGGGAGCACAGATACGCAGTATTTT. As protein: CASSRGTSGSTDTQYF.